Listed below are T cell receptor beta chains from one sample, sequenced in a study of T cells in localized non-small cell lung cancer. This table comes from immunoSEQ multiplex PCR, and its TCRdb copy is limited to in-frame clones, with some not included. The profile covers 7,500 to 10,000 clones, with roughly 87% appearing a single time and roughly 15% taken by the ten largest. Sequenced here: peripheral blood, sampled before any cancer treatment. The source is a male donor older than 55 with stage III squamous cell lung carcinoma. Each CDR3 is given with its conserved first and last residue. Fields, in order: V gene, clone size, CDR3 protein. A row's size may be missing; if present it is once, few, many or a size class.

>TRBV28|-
CASSLTYTLYGYTF
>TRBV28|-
CASRLRGEGTGAYEQYF
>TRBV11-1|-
CASSRQDIEQFF
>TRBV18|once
CASSRLDRNTGELFF
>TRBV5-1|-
CASSIGLARDEQFF
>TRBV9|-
CASSVVEGSTGELFF
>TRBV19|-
CATNRDRGQEQYF
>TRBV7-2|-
CASSLVFRGVGELFF
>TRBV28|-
CASRSRGSSYEQYF
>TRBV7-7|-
CASSLRPGGGPYNEQFF
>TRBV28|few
CASSSPGRGGMYTQYF
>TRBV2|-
CASSDIGLGNEKLFF
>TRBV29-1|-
CSVEVGRGSDEQYF
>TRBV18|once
CASSTTSGTRKGNNEQFF
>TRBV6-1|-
CASSDALRVRLETYYEQYF
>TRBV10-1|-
CASSESASGDEQYF
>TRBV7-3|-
CASSLTPVPRTGPGANVLTF
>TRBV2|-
CASSELTGPQPQHF
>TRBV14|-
CASSQDQGYEQYF
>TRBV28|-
CASSPLRAGGYTF